The 32 T cell receptor beta chains presented below share a single source sample, sequenced in a study of chemoradiotherapy in HPV16-positive cancers. Assay: immunoSEQ multiplex PCR; the TCRdb copy retains only in-frame clones and omits some. The sample has roughly 13,000 clones; 69% are singletons. Specimen collection occurred from a patient who underwent chemoradiotherapy. These receptors were obtained from a human donor with HPV-associated anogenital cancer.

V usage is TRBV5-1 and J usage is TRBJ2-7, with a tentative D call TRBD2 (5 bases). The V gene lost 4 bases and the J gene lost 7 bases, with 21 bases spanning the gap. CDR1 is SGHRS and CDR2 is YFSETQ in the germline V gene. This CDR3 is 15 amino acids long. CDR3 DNA sequence: TGCGCCAGCAGCCCTCGGGTTGATGAGGGCCAGGAGCAGTACTTC. It encodes CASSPRVDEGQEQYF.

This chain uses TRBV5-4 with TRBJ2-5; D is possibly TRBD2 (7 bases). This CDR3 is 16 amino acids long. Trimming removed 3 bases at V and 5 bases at J, with 20 bases between. Germline V gene lookup returns CDR1 SGHNT and CDR2 YYREEE (reference sequence). The CDR3 DNA sequence: TGTGCCAGCAGCTGGGGGCGGGGGCAGTACGGGGAGACCCAGTACTTC. Residues: CASSWGRGQYGETQYF.

The gene calls are TRBV28 and TRBJ2-7; 11 nucleotides line up with TRBD1. The CDR3 totals 16 residues. J gave up 3 bases and V 5 bases, and 9 bases lay outside the gene matches. CDR1 and CDR2 (germline): MDHEN, SYDVKM. CDR3 amino acids: CASSPGWGQGVYEQYF. DNA for the CDR3: TGTGCCAGCAGTCCGGGGTGGGGACAGGGGGTCTACGAGCAGTACTTC.

V is TRBV7-5 and J is TRBJ1-5. TRBV7-5 is marked as a pseudogene. The CDR3 is made up of 11 amino acids. CDR3 protein: CARSFGQPQHF. CDR3 nucleotides: TGTGCCAGAAGCTTCGGCCAGCCCCAGCATTTT.

The rearrangement joins TRBV28 to TRBJ1-4, with 7 bases matching TRBD1. V was clipped by 3 bases and J by 7 bases; unmatched bases: 8. This CDR3 spans 15 amino acids. The germline V gene has CDR1 MDHEN and CDR2 SYDVKM. The CDR3 bases are TGTGCCAGCAGTTTCCCGACAGGGCAGAGTGAAAAACTGTTTTTT. Its translation is CASSFPTGQSEKLFF.

The CDR3 sequence: CASSPTSGGAYEQFF. CDR3 bases: TGTGCCAGCAGCCCCACGAGCGGGGGGGCGTATGAGCAGTTCTTC. The chain recombines TRBV5-4 with TRBJ2-1; 10 nucleotides match TRBD2. The trim removed 4 bases at V and 8 bases at J, leaving 9 bases unmatched. Germline CDR1 is SGHNT and CDR2 is YYREEE (reference sequence). The CDR3 totals 15 residues.

This clone was seen only once. In DNA, the CDR3 is TGCGCCAGCAGCCAGGATGGGACCCAGCTTAACTATGGCTACACCTTC. Translating it yields CASSQDGTQLNYGYTF. The V call is TRBV4-3, the J call TRBJ1-2; D perhaps matches TRBD1 (5 bases). The CDR3 consists of 16 residues. Germline V gives CDR1 LGHNA, CDR2 YSLEER. Trimming removed 3 bases at V and 1 base at J, with 15 bases between.

The chain couples TRBV5-6 to TRBJ1-1, with unresolved D. The CDR3 extends over 15 amino acids. From germline, CDR1 is SGHDT and CDR2 YYEEEE. Trimming took 4 bases from V and 1 from J, leaving 14 bases between them. CDR3 sequence: CASSLADRRNTEAFF. Here the CDR3 DNA reads TGTGCCAGCAGCCTTGCGGATCGGCGGAACACTGAAGCTTTCTTT.

This sequence joins TRBV11-2 and TRBJ2-5, with 8 bases matching TRBD1. This CDR3 region has 14 residues. Germline loops: CDR1 SGHAT, CDR2 FQNNGV. V dropped 5 bases and J dropped 6; count of bases not matched to a gene: 8. Written as DNA, the CDR3 is TGTGCCAGCAGCCCCGGACAGGGTTCAAAGACCCAGTACTTC. Translated, it gives CASSPGQGSKTQYF.

This clone has a handful of counts. The chain recombines TRBV30 with TRBJ1-2; TRBD1 agrees at 8 bases. CDR3 length equals 13 residues. Unmatched junction bases numbered 3, after V lost 2 bases and J lost 4 bases. CDR1 is GTSNPN, CDR2 SVGIG, per germline (reference sequence). The CDR3 loop is CAWSPGGGYGYTF. The CDR3 nucleotides are TGTGCCTGGAGTCCAGGGGGCGGCTATGGCTACACCTTC.

This chain uses TRBV6-5 with TRBJ1-2; D gene uncertain. The CDR3 runs 14 residues. CDR1 is MNHEY, CDR2 SVGAGI, per germline. The ends were cut back, 2 bases at V and 6 bases at J, with 13 bases in the middle. In nucleotides, the CDR3 is TGTGCCAGCAGTTACGGTCAGGTCGGGAATGGCTACACCTTC. Encoded protein: CASSYGQVGNGYTF.

A few counts support this clone. The V call is TRBV4-3, the J call TRBJ2-7; 8 bases are a match to TRBD2. Germline V lookup: CDR1 LGHNA, CDR2 YSLEER. The CDR3 sequence is 17 residues long. Losses at the gene ends were 0 bases for V and 3 bases for J; bases not matched to a gene: 10. The CDR3 sequence is CASSQEAISGANYEQYF. The DNA of the CDR3 is TGCGCCAGCAGCCAAGAGGCGATTAGCGGGGCTAACTACGAGCAGTACTTC.

The J gene is TRBJ1-6, the V gene TRBV5-4; TRBD1 is a possible D gene (5 bases). The CDR3 extends over 13 amino acids. Germline CDR1 and CDR2: SGHNT and YYREEE (reference sequence). Trimming took off 4 bases at V and 7 bases at J, with 9 bases between the two ends. CDR3 residues: CASSPGTNSPLHF. DNA for the CDR3: TGTGCCAGCAGCCCTGGGACCAATTCACCCCTCCACTTT.

The CDR3 sequence: CASSLDGQYSPLHF. The CDR3 DNA reads as TGTGCCAGCAGCTTGGACGGGCAATATTCACCCCTCCACTTT. V is TRBV11-2 and J is TRBJ1-6, with D uncertain. V gave up 3 bases and J gave up 8 bases, with 11 bases separating them. CDR1 and CDR2 from the germline V gene are SGHAT and FQNNGV. This CDR3 comprises 14 residues.

This rearrangement joins TRBV27 to TRBJ1-2; a possible D gene is TRBD1 (5 bases). V was pared by 4 bases and J by 1 base, with 16 bases between. The CDR3 runs to 16 residues. Germline values: CDR1 MNHEY, CDR2 SMNVEV (reference sequence). The CDR3 sequence is CASSYGPQGFNYGYTF. The CDR3 nucleotides are TGTGCCAGCAGTTATGGCCCCCAGGGATTTAACTATGGCTACACCTTC.

In this sample, this clone turned up once. CDR3 in DNA: TGTGCCAGCAGTACAGGACTAGCGGGAGGGCATTTT. The encoded protein is CASSTGLAGGHF. This chain links TRBV21-1 with TRBJ2-3; the D call in the table, TRBD2, was not verified against the DNA. TRBV21-1 is flagged as a pseudogene. The CDR3 has 12 residues.

The chain links TRBV2 to TRBJ2-7, with 9 bases matching TRBD2. Unmatched junction bases numbered 8, after V lost 4 bases and J lost 7 bases. Germline V gene data show CDR1 as SNHLY and CDR2 as FYNNEI. The CDR3 contains 14 residues. CDR3: CASSALSGGSEQYF. The DNA of the CDR3 is TGTGCCAGCAGTGCTCTTAGCGGGGGCTCTGAGCAGTACTTC.

In regard to this clone: A read error may produce the germline difference seen at one junction end. J is TRBJ2-5 and V is TRBV19; 10 nucleotides match TRBD1. CDR3 length: 15 amino acids. CDR1 and CDR2 from the germline V gene are LNHDA and SQIVND (reference sequence). The chain's CDR3 is CASSTGQGGSRTSHF. For the CDR3, the DNA is TGTGCCAGTAGTACCGGACAGGGGGGCAGTAGGACTTCCCACTTC.

The chain joins TRBV9 to TRBJ1-3, with D perhaps TRBD1 (5 bases). Germline loops: CDR1 SGDLS, CDR2 YYNGEE. The CDR3 covers 17 residues. The V end was cut by 3 bases, the J end by 1 base, with 17 bases between. The CDR3: CASSDPGAGRSGNTIYF. CDR3 in DNA: TGTGCCAGCAGCGACCCTGGGGCGGGGAGGTCTGGAAACACCATATATTTT. The whole variable domain, remainder taken from reference TRBV9 and TRBJ1-3, is DSGVTQTPKHLITATGQRVTLRCSPRSGDLSVYWYQQSLDQGLQFLIQYYNGEERAKGNILERFSAQQFPDLHSELNLSSLELGDSALYFCASSDPGAGRSGNTIYFGEGSWLTVV.

This sequence joins TRBV7-9 and TRBJ2-3, with 7 bases identical to TRBD1. Germline CDR1 reads SEHNR; CDR2 reads FQNEAQ (reference sequence). The J segment lost 2 bases and the V segment lost 8 bases, leaving 10 bases of the junction unmatched. CDR3 length: 15 amino acids. DNA of the CDR3: TGTGCCAGCCAGGACCCAGGGGGATTCACAGATACGCAGTATTTT. Its protein is CASQDPGGFTDTQYF.

The V and J genes are TRBV28 and TRBJ2-3, with 8 bases aligning to TRBD2. The length of the CDR3 is 14 residues. Looked up from germline, CDR1 is MDHEN and CDR2 is SYDVKM. J lost 3 bases, V lost 6 bases, and 5 bases had no gene match. CDR3 region: CASSPGGATDTQYF. Here the CDR3 DNA reads TGTGCCAGCAGCCCCGGGGGGGCAACAGATACGCAGTATTTT.

The CDR3 DNA reads TGTGCCATCAGTGAACTCTCCAGGGAGCAGTTCTTC. Its protein is CAISELSREQFF. This chain connects TRBV10-3 to TRBJ2-1; D unclear. V lost 3 bases and J 10 bases, leaving 10 bases between the germline ends. The CDR3 loop spans 12 amino acids. Germline CDR1 reads ENHRY; CDR2 reads SYGVKD.

By share of the sample, this clone is medium-sized. V is TRBV7-2 and J is TRBJ1-2; 8 bases map to TRBD1. V shed 4 bases, J shed 0 bases, and the junction held 4 bases outside the gene matches. CDR1 and CDR2 from the germline V gene are SGHTA and FQGNSA. The CDR3 totals 15 residues. The CDR3 DNA reads as TGTGCCAGCAGCTCACGACAGGGGTCTAACTATGGCTACACCTTC. Translated, it gives CASSSRQGSNYGYTF.

The V gene is TRBV11-2, the J gene TRBJ1-1; D possibly corresponds to TRBD1 (5 bases). Germline CDR1 reads SGHAT; CDR2 reads FQNNGV. The CDR3 has 15 residues. The V end was cut by 4 bases, the J end by 1 base, with 13 bases between. CDR3 in DNA: TGTGCCAGCAGCTACGACAGACTTAAGAACACTGAAGCTTTCTTT. Amino acids: CASSYDRLKNTEAFF.

This clone was counted a few times. V is TRBV4-3 and J is TRBJ1-1; 7 nucleotides line up with TRBD1. J lost 4 bases, V lost 3 bases, and 5 bases had no gene match. Germline lookup yields CDR1 LGHNA and CDR2 YSLEER. CDR3 length: 14 residues. The DNA for the CDR3 is TGCGCCAGCAGCCATGACAGGGCCAGCACTGAAGCTTTCTTT. It is translated as CASSHDRASTEAFF.

The chain is built from TRBV9 and TRBJ2-3, with 8 bases aligning to TRBD2. There are 15 residues in the CDR3. Trimming at V came to 3 bases and at J to 10 bases, leaving 13 bases not matched to a gene. Germline V gene lookup returns CDR1 SGDLS and CDR2 YYNGEE. The CDR3 coding sequence is TGTGCCAGCAGCGGTAACACCACGGGGGGGCTAGCGCAGTATTTT. It codes for CASSGNTTGGLAQYF.

The chain carries TRBV29-1 and TRBJ1-3; no clear D gene. V was cut by 7 bases and J by 0 bases, with 13 bases left in between. This CDR3 has 14 amino acids. Germline values: CDR1 SQVTM, CDR2 ANQGSEA. This chain's CDR3 is CSAGGLSSGNTIYF. The CDR3 DNA sequence: TGCAGCGCCGGAGGCTTGAGCTCTGGAAACACCATATATTTT.

The V gene is TRBV2, the J gene TRBJ2-1; D ambiguous. CDR3 length: 14 amino acids. Germline V gene sequence: CDR1 SNHLY, CDR2 FYNNEI. Trimming removed 4 bases from V and 1 base from J, with 8 bases in between. CDR3 sequence (DNA): TGTGCCAGCAGTGCGGCTCCATCCTACAATGAGCAGTTCTTC. Protein: CASSAAPSYNEQFF.

This clone was counted only a few times. The chain combines TRBV11-2 with TRBJ1-2; TRBD1 agrees at 8 bases. Germline V CDR1 and CDR2: SGHAT, FQNNGV. V lost 5 bases to trimming and J lost 8 bases; unmatched junction nucleotides: 4. The CDR3 consists of 12 residues. The CDR3 sequence is CASSPGQGGYTF. The CDR3 nucleotides read TGTGCCAGCAGCCCCGGACAGGGAGGCTACACCTTC.

This chain connects TRBV7-8 to TRBJ1-1, with 11 nucleotides matching TRBD1. Germline values: CDR1 SGHVS, CDR2 FQNEAQ. This CDR3 region has 16 residues. The V and J ends lost 2 bases and 4 bases, in that order; junction bases with no gene match: 6. CDR3 sequence reads: CASSLWTGGAGTEAFF. Written as DNA, the CDR3 is TGTGCCAGCAGCTTATGGACAGGGGGCGCCGGCACTGAAGCTTTCTTT.

This chain connects TRBV7-2 to TRBJ2-7; the D gene is possibly TRBD1 (5 bases). Trimming pared 4 bases from V and 7 bases from J, leaving 20 bases between. This CDR3 is 15 amino acids long. CDR1 is SGHTA and CDR2 is FQGNSA in the germline V gene. CDR3 protein: CASSSQDIFLQEQYF. CDR3 DNA sequence: TGTGCCAGCAGCTCTCAGGACATATTCCTACAAGAGCAGTACTTC. Full variable domain (outside the CDR3, taken from reference TRBV7-2 and TRBJ2-7): GAGVSQSPSNKVTEKGKDVELRCDPISGHTALYWYRQSLGQGLEFLIYFQGNSAPDKSGLPSDRFSAERTGGSVSTLTIQRTQQEDSAVYLCASSSQDIFLQEQYFGPGTRLTVT.

V usage is TRBV21-1 and J usage is TRBJ2-5; TRBD1 is the table's D call, not checked against the DNA. TRBV21-1 is tagged as a pseudogene. The CDR3 has 15 amino acids. The DNA of the CDR3 is TGTGCCAGCAGCAAAGTGGGACAGGGTAAAGAGACCCAGTACTTC. This translates into CASSKVGQGKETQYF.